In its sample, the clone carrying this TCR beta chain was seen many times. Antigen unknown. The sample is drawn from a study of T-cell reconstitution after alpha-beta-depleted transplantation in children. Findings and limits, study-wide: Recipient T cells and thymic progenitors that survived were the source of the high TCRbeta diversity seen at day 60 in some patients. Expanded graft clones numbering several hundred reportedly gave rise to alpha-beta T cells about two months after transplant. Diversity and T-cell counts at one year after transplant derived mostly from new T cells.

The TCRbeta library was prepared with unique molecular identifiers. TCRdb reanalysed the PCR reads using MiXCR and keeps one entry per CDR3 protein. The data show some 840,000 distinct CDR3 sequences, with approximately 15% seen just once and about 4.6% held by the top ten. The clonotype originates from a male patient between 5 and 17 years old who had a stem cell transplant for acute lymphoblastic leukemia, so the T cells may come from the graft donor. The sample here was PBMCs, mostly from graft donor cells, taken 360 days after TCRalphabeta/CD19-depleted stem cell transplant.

The CDR3 sequence is CASSFAGAYEQYF. CDR3 bases: TGCGCCAGCAGCTTCGCAGGTGCCTACGAGCAGTACTTC. J is TRBJ2-7 and V is TRBV5-1; no reliable D call. This CDR3 spans 13 amino acids. The germline V gene has CDR1 SGHRS and CDR2 YFSETQ. V lost 2 bases, J lost 2 bases, and 8 bases lay in between. Full variable domain (outside the CDR3, taken from reference TRBV5-1 and TRBJ2-7): KAGVTQTPRYLIKTRGQQVTLSCSPISGHRSVSWYQQTPGQGLQFLFEYFSETQRNKGNFPGRFSGRQFSNSRSEMNVSTLELGDSALYLCASSFAGAYEQYFGPGTRLTVT.